One and the same sample provided the 21 T cell receptor beta chains below, sequenced in a study of PD-L1 blockade in urothelial cancer. The sample's time point: pretreatment peripheral blood. Clones were sequenced by immunoSEQ multiplex PCR, and TCRdb holds only the in-frame ones, with some missing. The sample contains approximately 90,000 clones, almost 90% of which appear only once. The sequencing here drew on PBMCs, taken around atezolizumab (anti-PD-L1) treatment. These receptors all come from a man between 60 and 75 years old with urothelial cancer.

The chain recombines TRBV28 with TRBJ1-5, with D hard to call. This CDR3 has 16 amino acids. V was pared by 3 bases and J by 0 bases, with 12 bases between. In germline, CDR1 is MDHEN, CDR2 SYDVKM. The CDR3 nucleotides read TGTGCCAGCAGTTTGGTCGAACAGTATAGCAATCAGCCCCAGCATTTT. Encoded protein: CASSLVEQYSNQPQHF. Drawing the rest from reference TRBV28 and TRBJ1-5, the complete variable domain is DVKVTQSSRYLVKRTGEKVFLECVQDMDHENMFWYRQDPGLGLRLIYFSYDVKMKEKGDIPEGYSVSREKKERFSLILESASTNQTSMYLCASSLVEQYSNQPQHFGDGTRLSIL.

The chain links TRBV28 to TRBJ1-6; D gene unclear. Germline CDR1 MDHEN, CDR2 SYDVKM. The CDR3 sequence is 16 residues long. Trimming removed 6 bases from V and 7 bases from J, with 19 bases in between. CDR3 sequence (DNA): TGTGCCAGCAGCGTGAAACGTGGCAGTCTCAATTCACCCCTCCACTTT. It is translated as CASSVKRGSLNSPLHF.

The rearrangement uses TRBV10-1 and TRBJ2-4, with a possible D match to TRBD1 (5 bases). Germline V CDR1 and CDR2: WNHNN, SYGVQD (reference sequence). The CDR3 consists of 12 residues. With 5 bases removed from V and 12 bases from J, the gap between germline ends came to 14 bases. Here the CDR3 reads CASSMGRGPQYF. The CDR3 coding sequence is TGCGCCAGCAGTATGGGTAGGGGCCCTCAGTACTTC.

This chain links TRBV5-1 with TRBJ1-3; TRBD1 might be the D (5 bases). The CDR3 has 13 amino acids. Between the trimmed V and J ends, which lost 4 bases and 8 bases, there was a span of 13 bases. The germline CDR1 and CDR2 sequences are SGHRS and YFSETQ. CDR3 residues: CASSVPGGDTIYF. In nucleotides, the CDR3 is TGCGCCAGCAGCGTCCCAGGAGGGGACACCATATATTTT.

This chain connects TRBV5-1 to TRBJ1-3, with 7 bases aligning to TRBD1. V shed 2 bases and J 2 bases; nucleotides not matched to a gene: 10. Germline assignment: CDR1 SGHRS and CDR2 YFSETQ. The CDR3 sequence is 17 residues long. For the CDR3, the DNA is TGCGCCAGCAGCTTCGGTTCCGACAGGGTGGCTGGAAACACCATATATTTT. Translated: CASSFGSDRVAGNTIYF. The entire variable domain, with the rest obtained from reference TRBV5-1 and TRBJ1-3, is as follows: KAGVTQTPRYLIKTRGQQVTLSCSPISGHRSVSWYQQTPGQGLQFLFEYFSETQRNKGNFPGRFSGRQFSNSRSEMNVSTLELGDSALYLCASSFGSDRVAGNTIYFGEGSWLTVV.

The chain couples TRBV5-1 to TRBJ1-4; a possible D gene is TRBD1 (5 bases). This CDR3 comprises 15 residues. V was trimmed by 1 base and J by 7 bases, leaving 14 bases between them. Per the germline V gene, CDR1 is SGHRS and CDR2 is YFSETQ. The CDR3 spells CASSLSTVPGEKLFF. CDR3 nucleotides: TGCGCCAGCAGCTTGTCGACAGTTCCTGGTGAAAAACTGTTTTTT.

The chain joins TRBV6-7 to TRBJ2-7; 7 bases map to TRBD1. TRBV6-7 is placed among ORFs of uncertain function. The V segment lost 6 bases and the J segment 6 bases; nucleotides outside the gene matches: 8. CDR3 length: 13 residues. CDR3: CASSRDSPPEQYF. As DNA, the CDR3 is TGTGCCAGCAGCCGGGACAGTCCCCCCGAGCAGTACTTC.

This sequence joins TRBV7-9 and TRBJ2-7, with 8 nucleotides matching TRBD2. This CDR3 has 15 residues. CDR1 and CDR2 from the germline V gene are SEHNR and FQNEAQ (reference sequence). The V and J ends lost 3 bases and 4 bases, in that order; junction bases with no gene match: 8. The CDR3 sequence is CASSFGLAGTYEQYF. CDR3 nucleotides: TGTGCCAGCAGCTTCGGTTTAGCGGGAACGTACGAGCAGTACTTC.

This clone was observed a handful of times. This chain links TRBV23-1 with TRBJ2-1; D is undetermined. TRBV23-1 belongs to the ORF category, with a function that is uncertain. The CDR3 totals 17 residues. Trimming pared 9 bases from V and 1 base from J, leaving 22 bases between. CDR3 DNA sequence: TGCGCCAGGACCAGAGGAGTAGCACGTATATCCTACAATGAGCAGTTCTTC. It codes for CARTRGVARISYNEQFF.

This clone appeared once. The chain uses TRBV7-3 and TRBJ1-2; unclear D gene. The V gene lost 4 bases and the J gene lost 7 bases, with 10 bases spanning the gap. This CDR3 has 12 residues. Looked up from germline, CDR1 is SGHTA and CDR2 is FQGTGA. This chain's CDR3 is CASSSGSGGYTF. DNA of the CDR3: TGTGCCAGCAGCTCGGGTAGTGGTGGCTACACCTTC.

The chain employs TRBV30 and TRBJ2-5; TRBD2 matches at 9 bases. The tail of the sequence fits TRBJ2-7 better, so the J call may be wrong. Per the germline V gene, CDR1 is GTSNPN and CDR2 is SVGIG (reference sequence). The CDR3 has 16 amino acids. CDR3: CAWSVLAGTTTGEQYF. The DNA for the CDR3 is TGTGCCTGGAGTGTTCTAGCGGGGACCACTACGGGCGAGCAGTACTTC.

This sequence joins TRBV30 and TRBJ2-3, with 11 bases lining up with TRBD2. Trimming at V came to 6 bases and at J to 4 bases, leaving 18 bases not matched to a gene. The germline V gene encodes CDR1 GTSNPN and CDR2 SVGIG (reference sequence). The CDR3 extends over 18 amino acids. DNA of the CDR3: TGTGCCTGCACAATAGCGGGAGGGGGTGGTATGTTCGCAGATACGCAGTATTTT. This sequence encodes CACTIAGGGGMFADTQYF.

The chain has TRBV18 and TRBJ2-3; D is perhaps TRBD2 (6 bases). With 5 bases removed from V and 4 bases from J, the gap between germline ends came to 22 bases. The CDR3 runs to 17 residues. Germline values: CDR1 KGHSH, CDR2 LQKENI. CDR3 sequence: CASSSQRRVVSSDTQYF. CDR3 coding DNA: TGTGCCAGCTCATCACAACGGAGGGTGGTTTCATCAGATACGCAGTATTTT. Supplemented by reference TRBV18 and TRBJ2-3, the full variable domain reads NAGVMQNPRHLVRRRGQEARLRCSPMKGHSHVYWYRQLPEEGLKFMVYLQKENIIDESGMPKERFSAEFPKEGPSILRIQQVVRGDSAAYFCASSSQRRVVSSDTQYFGPGTRLTVL.

V is TRBV5-5 and J is TRBJ2-3; 7 nucleotides align to TRBD2. With V trimmed by 2 bases and J by 6 bases, 6 bases remained unmatched. Germline values: CDR1 SGHKS, CDR2 YYEKEE (reference sequence). This CDR3 spans 14 amino acids. The CDR3 DNA reads as TGTGCCAGCAGCTTCGTAGCGGGTGCCGATACGCAGTATTTT. Its translation: CASSFVAGADTQYF.

This rearrangement joins TRBV6-6 to TRBJ1-3; D is unclear. The CDR3 extends over 15 amino acids. Germline CDR1 MNHNY, CDR2 SVGAGI (reference sequence). V lost 0 bases, J lost 0 bases, and 6 bases lay in between. The CDR3, as DNA: TGTGCCAGCAGTTACTCGTTATTCTCTGGAAACACCATATATTTT. It encodes CASSYSLFSGNTIYF.

The chain carries TRBV4-2 and TRBJ2-7; a weak D match, TRBD2 (7 bases). Trimming pared 1 base from V and 1 base from J, leaving 20 bases between. Germline-derived CDR1 and CDR2 are LGHNA and YNFKEQ. The CDR3 contains 18 residues. This chain's CDR3 is CASSQVGSRGGSSYEQYF. The CDR3 DNA reads TGTGCCAGCAGCCAAGTTGGGAGTAGGGGGGGCTCGTCCTACGAGCAGTACTTC.

V usage is TRBV9 and J usage is TRBJ2-5; 16 nucleotides agree with TRBD2. The CDR3 sequence is 17 residues long. The V gene's germline CDR1 is SGDLS and CDR2 YYNGEE. The V gene end was trimmed by 3 bases and the J gene end by 5 bases; junction bases not matched to a gene: 7. CDR3 region: CASSAGTSGGVGETQYF. The CDR3 DNA reads TGTGCCAGCAGCGCGGGGACTAGCGGGGGGGTCGGGGAGACCCAGTACTTC.

This chain joins TRBV7-2 and TRBJ1-5; TRBD1 matches at 7 bases. The CDR3 loop spans 14 amino acids. Germline CDR1 reads SGHTA; CDR2 reads FQGNSA. V trimming: 5 bases; J trimming: 4 bases; junction bases outside the gene matches: 5. This CDR3 is CASSAGTANQPQHF. In DNA form, the CDR3 reads TGTGCCAGCAGCGCTGGGACAGCAAATCAGCCCCAGCATTTT. The variable domain in full, with the rest retrieved from reference TRBV7-2 and TRBJ1-5, is GAGVSQSPSNKVTEKGKDVELRCDPISGHTALYWYRQSLGQGLEFLIYFQGNSAPDKSGLPSDRFSAERTGGSVSTLTIQRTQQEDSAVYLCASSAGTANQPQHFGDGTRLSIL.

J is TRBJ2-5 and V is TRBV7-2; the match to TRBD2 covers 9 bases. The CDR3 length is 17 residues. V shed 1 base, J shed 4 bases, and the junction held 10 bases outside the gene matches. The germline gives CDR1 SGHTA, CDR2 FQGNSA. Written as DNA, the CDR3 is TGTGCCAGCAGCTTAGTGTCTAGCGGGGTATTTGGAGAGACCCAGTACTTC. Protein sequence: CASSLVSSGVFGETQYF.

The V and J genes are TRBV19 and TRBJ1-5; 8 nucleotides line up with TRBD1. The CDR3 is 14 amino acids. J lost 5 bases, V lost 3 bases, and 3 bases had no gene match. The V gene's germline CDR1 is LNHDA and CDR2 SQIVND (reference sequence). Here the CDR3 reads CASSIRGLDQPQHF. In DNA form, the CDR3 reads TGTGCCAGTAGTATCAGGGGGCTGGATCAGCCCCAGCATTTT.

The rearrangement joins TRBV5-4 to TRBJ1-6; 7 bases agree with TRBD1. Germline V gene sequence: CDR1 SGHNT, CDR2 YYREEE (reference sequence). The CDR3 sequence is 14 residues long. V gave up 5 bases and J gave up 12 bases; unmatched junction bases: 11. CDR3 DNA sequence: TGTGCCAGCAGTATAGGACAGGATAGAGGACCCCTCCACTTT. It yields the protein CASSIGQDRGPLHF.